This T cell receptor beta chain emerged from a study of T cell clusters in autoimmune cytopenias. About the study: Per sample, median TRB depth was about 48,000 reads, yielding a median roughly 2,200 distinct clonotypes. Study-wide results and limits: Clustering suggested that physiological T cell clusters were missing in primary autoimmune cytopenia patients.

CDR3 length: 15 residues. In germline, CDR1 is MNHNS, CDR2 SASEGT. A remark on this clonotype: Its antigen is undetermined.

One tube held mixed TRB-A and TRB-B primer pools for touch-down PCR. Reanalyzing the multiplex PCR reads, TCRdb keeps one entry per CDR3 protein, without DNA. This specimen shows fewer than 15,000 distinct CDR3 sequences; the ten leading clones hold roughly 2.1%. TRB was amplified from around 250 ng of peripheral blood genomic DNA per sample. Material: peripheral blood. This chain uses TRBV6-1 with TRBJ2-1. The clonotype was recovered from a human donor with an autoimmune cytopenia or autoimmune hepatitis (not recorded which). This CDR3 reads CASSGEATTYNEQFF.